A single sample is the source of the 26 T cell receptor beta chains below, sequenced in a study of T cell responses to AZD1222 COVID-19 vaccine. Here immunoSEQ multiplex PCR was the method, and the copy in TCRdb shows in-frame clones only, minus some. The repertoire holds 94,000 or so clones, with roughly nine tenths as singletons. Sequencing was performed on peripheral blood, taken on day 0 of AZD1222 vaccination. These TCRs come from an adult in good health.

The genes are TRBV29-1 and TRBJ2-3; TRBD1 is a possible D gene (6 bases). Germline CDR1 and CDR2: SQVTM and ANQGSEA. V was shortened by 0 bases and J by 3 bases, with 31 bases between the two germline ends. The CDR3 runs to 21 residues. In nucleotides, the CDR3 is TGCAGCGTTGAAGATCGTAGGGTAGGACAGAACCATCCCTTAGGGACAGATACGCAGTATTTT. It encodes CSVEDRRVGQNHPLGTDTQYF.

The chain uses TRBV15 and TRBJ2-1, with 10 positions matching TRBD2. Germline V lookup: CDR1 LNHNV, CDR2 YYDKDF (reference sequence). This CDR3 region has 14 residues. Unmatched junction bases numbered 11, after V lost 8 bases and J lost 10 bases. The CDR3 protein is CATEPTGTSAEQFF. The CDR3 nucleotides read TGTGCCACCGAACCGACCGGGACTAGCGCCGAGCAGTTCTTC.

V is TRBV11-2 and J is TRBJ2-1; possibly TRBD2 for D (5 bases). Germline CDR1 reads SGHAT; CDR2 reads FQNNGV. The CDR3 is made up of 14 amino acids. V lost 5 bases, J lost 8 bases, and 16 bases lay in between. The CDR3 is CASSLWTPSHEQFF. DNA for the CDR3: TGTGCCAGCAGCCTCTGGACTCCCAGCCATGAGCAGTTCTTC.

Written as DNA, the CDR3 is TGTGCCATCAGTGTGGGGACCTCCTACAATGAGCAGTTCTTC. Protein product: CAISVGTSYNEQFF. The V gene is TRBV10-3, the J gene TRBJ2-1, with D possibly called TRBD1 or TRBD2 (5 bases each). CDR3 length: 14 residues. Trimming left V 4 bases short and J 0 bases short, with 7 bases between. CDR1 is ENHRY, CDR2 SYGVKD, per germline.

V and J are TRBV6-5 and TRBJ1-1; D remains unclear. Trimming left V 7 bases short and J 7 bases short, with 13 bases between. Germline assignment: CDR1 MNHEY and CDR2 SVGAGI. The CDR3 has 12 residues. Written as DNA, the CDR3 is TGTGCCAGCAATCCCCGTTGGAATGAAGCTTTCTTT. It is translated as CASNPRWNEAFF.

V gene TRBV30 combines with J gene TRBJ1-4; D is unclear. The germline CDR1 and CDR2 sequences are GTSNPN and SVGIG (reference sequence). The ends were cut back, 1 base at V and 6 bases at J, with 3 bases in the middle. This CDR3 is built from 11 residues. The CDR3 protein is CAWSEDEKLFF. DNA of the CDR3: TGTGCCTGGAGTGAAGATGAAAAACTGTTTTTT. Full variable domain (outside the CDR3, taken from reference TRBV30 and TRBJ1-4): SQTIHQWPATLVQPVGSPLSLECTVEGTSNPNLYWYRQAAGRGLQLLFYSVGIGQISSEVPQNLSASRPQDRQFILSSKKLLLSDSGFYLCAWSEDEKLFFGSGTQLSVL.

This chain joins TRBV2 and TRBJ1-3, with TRBD1 as a possible D gene (5 bases). The V gene lost 5 bases and the J gene lost 0 bases, with 14 bases spanning the gap. Per the germline V gene, CDR1 is SNHLY and CDR2 is FYNNEI. This CDR3 is 16 amino acids long. CDR3 nucleotides: TGTGCCAGCAGTTTCCAGGGCGCAAGCTCTGGAAACACCATATATTTT. Residues: CASSFQGASSGNTIYF.

The V call is TRBV19, the J call TRBJ1-5, with D unresolved. With 3 bases removed from V and 4 bases from J, the gap between germline ends came to 7 bases. The CDR3 loop spans 13 amino acids. Germline values: CDR1 LNHDA, CDR2 SQIVND (reference sequence). CDR3 region: CASSIYGNQPQHF. The CDR3 nucleotides are TGTGCCAGTAGTATTTACGGAAATCAGCCCCAGCATTTT.

The chain is built from TRBV9 and TRBJ1-1, with TRBD1 as a possible D gene (6 bases). The V end lost 2 bases, the J end lost 5 bases, and 22 bases lay between the germline ends. In germline, CDR1 is SGDLS, CDR2 YYNGEE. The CDR3 length is 17 residues. This CDR3 is CASSVEGHLSRTTEAFF. The CDR3 DNA reads as TGTGCCAGCAGCGTCGAGGGACACCTCTCCCGCACGACTGAAGCTTTCTTT.

The CDR3 DNA follows: TGTGCCAGCAGCTTTTCCGGGACTAGCGGGGCCTCAACCTACGAGCAGTACTTC. Its protein product is CASSFSGTSGASTYEQYF. The genes are TRBV5-8 and TRBJ2-7, with 13 bases that match TRBD2. There are 18 residues in the CDR3. The trim removed 2 bases at V and 2 bases at J, leaving 10 bases unmatched. Germline CDR1 and CDR2: SGHTS and YDEGEE.

This clone was recorded once. The rearrangement links TRBV7-6 to TRBJ1-1, with D possibly TRBD1 on 5 matching bases. The CDR3 is 15 residues long. The V gene's germline CDR1 is SGHVS and CDR2 FNYEAQ. With 5 bases removed from V and 1 base from J, the gap between germline ends came to 14 bases. CDR3 region: CASSPRGGSNTEAFF. The CDR3 coding sequence is TGTGCCAGCAGCCCGAGGGGAGGATCGAACACTGAAGCTTTCTTT.

The chain combines TRBV19 with TRBJ1-4, with a possible D match to TRBD1 (6 bases). There are 14 residues in the CDR3. The V gene lost 5 bases and the J gene lost 10 bases, with 17 bases spanning the gap. CDR1 is LNHDA and CDR2 is SQIVND in the germline V gene (reference sequence). CDR3 sequence (DNA): TGTGCCAGTAGTGCTATCGGACAGTGGGGAAAACTGTTTTTT. Protein sequence: CASSAIGQWGKLFF.

A single count supports this clone. The chain recombines TRBV11-2 with TRBJ1-5; no reliable D call. Germline V lookup: CDR1 SGHAT, CDR2 FQNNGV. The CDR3 is 14 residues long. V was trimmed by 1 base and J by 2 bases, leaving 6 bases between them. Written as DNA, the CDR3 is TGTGCCAGCAGCTTAGTGGCGGGCAATCAGCCCCAGCATTTT. Translated: CASSLVAGNQPQHF.

V and J are TRBV11-2 and TRBJ1-3; D is unclear. From germline, CDR1 is SGHAT and CDR2 FQNNGV. Trimming removed 6 bases from V and 2 bases from J, with 11 bases in between. This CDR3 is 14 amino acids long. The CDR3 loop reads CASSATGPGNTIYF. CDR3 nucleotides: TGTGCCAGCAGTGCCACGGGTCCTGGAAACACCATATATTTT.

CDR3 nucleotide sequence: TGCGCCAGCAGCCCGACATGGGGGGCTAACTATGGCTACACCTTC. Its protein product is CASSPTWGANYGYTF. The chain carries TRBV5-1 and TRBJ1-2, with D maybe TRBD1 (5 bases). The germline gives CDR1 SGHRS, CDR2 YFSETQ. The CDR3 runs to 15 residues. V was pared by 4 bases and J by 0 bases, with 13 bases between.

J is TRBJ1-3 and V is TRBV6-5, with D perhaps TRBD1 (5 bases). V was clipped by 2 bases and J by 6 bases, with 11 bases between them. CDR1 MNHEY and CDR2 SVGAGI come from the germline V gene. The CDR3 sequence is 14 residues long. CDR3: CASSYRQGENTIYF. Written as DNA, the CDR3 is TGTGCCAGCAGTTACCGTCAGGGCGAAAACACCATATATTTT.

This clone was recorded only once. The genes are TRBV7-9 and TRBJ2-7; 9 bases align to TRBD1. Germline-derived CDR1 and CDR2 are SEHNR and FQNEAQ (reference sequence). CDR3 size: 15 residues. V trimming: 4 bases; J trimming: 3 bases; junction bases outside the gene matches: 7. CDR3 sequence (DNA): TGTGCCAGCAGCTCGACCGGGACAGGGTTCTACGAGCAGTACTTC. It specifies CASSSTGTGFYEQYF.

The chain recombines TRBV11-2 with TRBJ2-7; 9 bases agree with TRBD1. The CDR3 contains 14 residues. V shed 5 bases, J shed 2 bases, and the junction held 4 bases outside the gene matches. The germline CDR1 and CDR2 sequences are SGHAT and FQNNGV. CDR3 in amino acids: CASSAGTGPYEQYF. The CDR3 coding sequence is TGTGCCAGCAGCGCCGGGACAGGGCCCTACGAGCAGTACTTC.

The chain uses TRBV18 and TRBJ2-6, with 11 bases lining up with TRBD1. The V and J ends lost 6 bases and 3 bases, in that order; junction bases with no gene match: 7. This CDR3 is 17 amino acids long. CDR1 KGHSH and CDR2 LQKENI come from the germline V gene. The CDR3 spells CASSPGTGGFGANVLTF. CDR3 sequence (DNA): TGTGCCAGCTCGCCCGGGACAGGGGGTTTTGGGGCCAACGTCCTGACTTTC.

The chain has TRBV25-1 and TRBJ2-2; no reliable D call. This CDR3 has 16 residues. CDR1 and CDR2 (germline): MGHDK, SYGVNS. Trimming pared 5 bases from V and 5 bases from J, leaving 18 bases between. The CDR3: CASSPPVGRLTGELFF. The CDR3 DNA is TGTGCCAGCAGTCCCCCGGTTGGCAGATTGACCGGGGAGCTGTTTTTT.

This clone showed up just once. The DNA for the CDR3 is TGCAGCGCCCAACACCGGGAGCGGGGGGGCCGAGGCACAGATACGCAGTATTTT. Protein sequence: CSAQHRERGGRGTDTQYF. J is TRBJ2-3 and V is TRBV29-1; 10 bases are shared with TRBD2. The CDR3 is 18 amino acids. Per germline, CDR1 SQVTM and CDR2 ANQGSEA. Losses at the gene ends were 7 bases for V and 1 base for J; bases not matched to a gene: 17.

The chain couples TRBV6-5 to TRBJ2-1, with D possibly matching TRBD2 (5 bases). The germline CDR1 and CDR2 sequences are MNHEY and SVGAGI. The V end lost 8 bases, the J end lost 7 bases, and 9 bases lay between the germline ends. The CDR3 length is 11 residues. Written as DNA, the CDR3 is TGTGCCAGCGGGGAGACAAATGAGCAGTTCTTC. Translating it yields CASGETNEQFF.

The chain is built from TRBV28 and TRBJ1-5, with D uncertain. Germline CDR1 reads MDHEN; CDR2 reads SYDVKM. V was trimmed by 3 bases and J by 5 bases, leaving 11 bases between them. CDR3 length equals 14 residues. CDR3 sequence reads: CASSFYSTDQPQHF. DNA of the CDR3: TGTGCCAGCAGTTTCTACAGTACGGATCAGCCCCAGCATTTT.

V gene TRBV3-1 (or the pseudogene TRBV3-2) combines with J gene TRBJ2-3; 7 bases align to TRBD1. CDR3 length: 18 amino acids. V shed 0 bases and J 2 bases; nucleotides not matched to a gene: 11. CDR1 is LGHDT, CDR2 YNNKEL, per germline (reference sequence). The CDR3 here is CASSQERDRNLNTDTQYF. In DNA, the CDR3 is TGTGCCAGCAGCCAAGAGAGGGACAGAAATTTAAACACAGATACGCAGTATTTT.

The CDR3 DNA reads as TGTGCCATCAGTGAGTCTAGGGATTCACCCCTCCACTTT. Translation gives CAISESRDSPLHF. The chain couples TRBV10-3 to TRBJ1-6; D not resolved. This CDR3 has 13 residues. V was shortened by 0 bases and J by 8 bases, with 5 bases between the two germline ends. Germline lookup yields CDR1 ENHRY and CDR2 SYGVKD.

The chain links TRBV28 to TRBJ1-6; 10 positions match TRBD1. This CDR3 comprises 15 residues. J was trimmed by 10 bases and V by 3 bases; bases with no gene match: 6. CDR1 and CDR2 (germline): MDHEN, SYDVKM. The CDR3 reads CASSFGDRGGSPLHF. As DNA, the CDR3 is TGTGCCAGCAGTTTCGGGGACAGGGGAGGCTCACCCCTCCACTTT. Looking up the rest from reference TRBV28 and TRBJ1-6 gives the full variable domain: DVKVTQSSRYLVKRTGEKVFLECVQDMDHENMFWYRQDPGLGLRLIYFSYDVKMKEKGDIPEGYSVSREKKERFSLILESASTNQTSMYLCASSFGDRGGSPLHFGNGTRLTVT.